The 20 T cell receptor beta chains below were found in one sample sequenced in a study of identifying expanded T cells in peripheral blood. TCRdb's table, derived via immunoSEQ multiplex PCR, lists solely in-frame clones and lacks some. The repertoire consists of roughly 81,000 clones, with 84% occurring once and the leading ten covering 15% to 20%. Sequenced sample: blood. The source of these receptors is a person aged 18 to 75 in good health.

Remarks on this clone: The sample has other DNA sequences that encode this CDR3 too. This chain uses TRBV19 with TRBJ2-6; D remains unclear. V lost 3 bases, J lost 1 base, and 4 bases lay in between. CDR3 length equals 14 residues. Germline V gene sequence: CDR1 LNHDA, CDR2 SQIVND (reference sequence). The CDR3 nucleotides read TGTGCCAGTAGTATCGGGTCTGGGGCCAACGTCCTGACTTTC. This translates into CASSIGSGANVLTF.

The rearrangement joins TRBV11-1 to TRBJ2-3; possible D gene TRBD2, 5 bases. The germline V gene encodes CDR1 SGHAT and CDR2 FQDESV (reference sequence). Trimming left V 3 bases short and J 1 base short, with 14 bases between. The CDR3 loop spans 16 amino acids. CDR3 sequence reads: CASSFPREGGTDTQYF. CDR3 DNA: TGTGCCAGCAGCTTTCCTCGGGAAGGAGGCACAGATACGCAGTATTTT.

The J gene is TRBJ2-3, the V gene TRBV4-3; possible D gene TRBD1, 6 bases. The CDR3 has 15 amino acids. V was trimmed by 0 bases and J by 3 bases, leaving 10 bases between them. The germline V gene has CDR1 LGHNA and CDR2 YSLEER. CDR3: CASSQDPQGTDTQYF. The DNA of the CDR3 is TGCGCCAGCAGCCAAGATCCGCAGGGGACAGATACGCAGTATTTT.

J is TRBJ1-3 and V is TRBV28; TRBD1 is a possible D gene (5 bases). Trimming took off 6 bases at V and 4 bases at J, with 16 bases between the two ends. The CDR3 has 15 residues. CDR1 MDHEN and CDR2 SYDVKM come from the germline V gene. The CDR3 DNA reads TGTGCCAGCAGCACCCCTCCAGGGATAGGAAACACCATATATTTT. Translated: CASSTPPGIGNTIYF. Full variable domain (outside the CDR3, taken from reference TRBV28 and TRBJ1-3): DVKVTQSSRYLVKRTGEKVFLECVQDMDHENMFWYRQDPGLGLRLIYFSYDVKMKEKGDIPEGYSVSREKKERFSLILESASTNQTSMYLCASSTPPGIGNTIYFGEGSWLTVV.

This clone occurred a few times. V is TRBV29-1 and J is TRBJ1-1, with no clear D. V lost 0 bases and J lost 4, with 6 bases in between. CDR1 SQVTM and CDR2 ANQGSEA come from the germline V gene. The CDR3 consists of 12 residues. DNA of the CDR3: TGCAGCGTTGAAGATCCCCCCACTGAAGCTTTCTTT. It codes for CSVEDPPTEAFF. Supplemented by reference TRBV29-1 and TRBJ1-1, the full variable domain reads SAVISQKPSRDICQRGTSLTIQCQVDSQVTMMFWYRQQPGQSLTLIATANQGSEATYESGFVIDKFPISRPNLTFSTLTVSNMSPEDSSIYLCSVEDPPTEAFFGQGTRLTVV.

This rearrangement joins TRBV28 to TRBJ1-1; 9 bases match TRBD1. The germline V gene encodes CDR1 MDHEN and CDR2 SYDVKM. The CDR3 has 14 residues. Trimming at V came to 6 bases and at J to 3 bases, leaving 5 bases not matched to a gene. CDR3 in amino acids: CASRLTGGYTEAFF. The CDR3 coding sequence is TGTGCCAGCAGACTGACAGGGGGATACACTGAAGCTTTCTTT. Full variable domain (missing parts from reference TRBV28 and TRBJ1-1): DVKVTQSSRYLVKRTGEKVFLECVQDMDHENMFWYRQDPGLGLRLIYFSYDVKMKEKGDIPEGYSVSREKKERFSLILESASTNQTSMYLCASRLTGGYTEAFFGQGTRLTVV.

The CDR3 coding sequence is TGTGCCAGCAGTGAGACCCCAGTGGGACTAGCGGGGAGCTCCTACAATGAGCAGTTCTTC. This translates into CASSETPVGLAGSSYNEQFF. This chain connects TRBV6-4 to TRBJ2-1; 13 bases align to TRBD2. Germline V gene sequence: CDR1 MRHNA, CDR2 SNTAGT. The V and J ends lost 3 bases and 0 bases, in that order; junction bases with no gene match: 11. The CDR3 sequence is 20 residues long.

V usage is TRBV18 and J usage is TRBJ1-4, with D unclear. In germline, CDR1 is KGHSH, CDR2 LQKENI. V lost 3 bases and J 5 bases, leaving 7 bases between the germline ends. The CDR3 extends over 13 amino acids. CDR3: CASSPFGNEKLFF. For the CDR3, the DNA is TGTGCCAGCTCACCGTTTGGAAATGAAAAACTGTTTTTT.

The sample holds one count of this clone. J is TRBJ2-5 and V is TRBV6-1; the D gene could be TRBD1 or TRBD2 (7 bases each). Trimming took 7 bases from V and 5 from J, leaving 17 bases between them. CDR3 length: 14 residues. Germline V lookup: CDR1 MNHNS, CDR2 SASEGT. The CDR3 loop reads CASTPRGGGETQYF. The CDR3, as DNA: TGTGCCAGCACCCCCAGGGGGGGCGGGGAGACCCAGTACTTC.

The chain recombines TRBV7-8 with TRBJ2-3, with 10 bases aligning to TRBD1. The CDR3 contains 18 residues. The V gene end was trimmed by 1 base and the J gene end by 2 bases; junction bases not matched to a gene: 9. In germline, CDR1 is SGHVS, CDR2 FQNEAQ. DNA for the CDR3: TGTGCCAGCAGCTTAGGGAGGTGGACAGGGGGATCCACAGATACGCAGTATTTT. It encodes CASSLGRWTGGSTDTQYF.

This clone was detected a few times. The rearrangement joins TRBV4-1 to TRBJ1-2, with unresolved D. The germline CDR1 and CDR2 sequences are MGHRA and YSYEKL. The CDR3 consists of 11 residues. V was pared by 0 bases and J by 10 bases, with 6 bases between. This chain's CDR3 is CASSQEQFYTF. The CDR3 DNA is TGCGCCAGCAGCCAAGAACAGTTCTACACCTTC.

The rearrangement links TRBV6-6 to TRBJ2-5; D ambiguous. Trimming shortened V by 0 bases and J by 1 base, and 9 bases separated the two germline ends. The CDR3 covers 15 residues. CDR1 MNHNY and CDR2 SVGAGI come from the germline V gene (reference sequence). CDR3 DNA sequence: TGTGCCAGCAGTTACTCCACGCAGCTCCAAGAGACCCAGTACTTC. This sequence encodes CASSYSTQLQETQYF.

Only a few counts were recorded for this clone. This rearrangement joins TRBV5-1 to TRBJ2-3; D perhaps matches TRBD2 (5 bases). Trimming removed 0 bases from V and 0 bases from J, with 8 bases in between. CDR1 and CDR2 (germline): SGHRS, YFSETQ. The CDR3 is made up of 15 amino acids. In nucleotides, the CDR3 is TGCGCCAGCAGCTTGGTTAGGACTAGCACAGATACGCAGTATTTT. Its translation: CASSLVRTSTDTQYF. The full variable domain, completed using reference TRBV5-1 and TRBJ2-3, is KAGVTQTPRYLIKTRGQQVTLSCSPISGHRSVSWYQQTPGQGLQFLFEYFSETQRNKGNFPGRFSGRQFSNSRSEMNVSTLELGDSALYLCASSLVRTSTDTQYFGPGTRLTVL.

The chain uses TRBV27 and TRBJ2-2; maybe TRBD2 (7 bases). This CDR3 is built from 19 residues. Germline values: CDR1 MNHEY, CDR2 SMNVEV (reference sequence). V was pared by 5 bases and J by 2 bases, with 24 bases between. The CDR3 DNA reads as TGTGCCAGCAGTCCCCTTGGGGGGGCCATATCTACAAACACCGGGGAGCTGTTTTTT. It specifies CASSPLGGAISTNTGELFF.

This sequence joins TRBV6-6 and TRBJ2-1; D gene ambiguous. The V gene lost 5 bases and the J gene lost 6 bases, with 11 bases spanning the gap. The germline gives CDR1 MNHNY, CDR2 SVGAGI (reference sequence). The CDR3 extends over 13 amino acids. The CDR3: CASSPAVGNEQFF. In nucleotides, the CDR3 is TGTGCCAGCAGTCCCGCTGTAGGCAATGAGCAGTTCTTC.

The rearrangement uses TRBV5-1 and TRBJ2-1; 8 bases line up with TRBD2. The CDR3 has 17 amino acids. Trimming removed 4 bases from V and 10 bases from J; junction bases left unmatched: 19. Germline V lookup: CDR1 SGHRS, CDR2 YFSETQ. The CDR3 bases are TGCGCCAGCAGCCTAGAGATGCGTGGGACTAGTAATAACGAGCAGTTCTTC. Translated, it gives CASSLEMRGTSNNEQFF.

The chain combines TRBV7-6 with TRBJ1-4, with D perhaps matching TRBD1 (6 bases). CDR1 and CDR2 from the germline V gene are SGHVS and FNYEAQ. Trimming left V 3 bases short and J 7 bases short, with 21 bases between. This CDR3 is 17 amino acids long. CDR3 DNA sequence: TGTGCCAGCAGCTTTCTACCTACAGGGCTTGTAGGTGAAAAACTGTTTTTT. Amino acids: CASSFLPTGLVGEKLFF. The full variable domain, with the rest looked up from reference TRBV7-6 and TRBJ1-4, is GAGVSQSPRYKVTKRGQDVALRCDPISGHVSLYWYRQALGQGPEFLTYFNYEAQQDKSGLPNDRFSAERPEGSISTLTIQRTEQRDSAMYRCASSFLPTGLVGEKLFFGSGTQLSVL.

The chain uses TRBV6-4 and TRBJ2-1, with D maybe TRBD2 (6 bases). The V end was cut by 2 bases, the J end by 2 bases, with 16 bases between. Germline CDR1 and CDR2: MRHNA and SNTAGT. The CDR3 extends over 17 amino acids. The CDR3 bases are TGTGCCAGCAGTGACCAACTAGCTCTTGGAGCCTACAATGAGCAGTTCTTC. Translating it yields CASSDQLALGAYNEQFF.

This clone showed up just once. The junction departs from germline at one end; a sequencing error may be responsible. The chain recombines TRBV7-7 with TRBJ2-5; perhaps TRBD1 as D (6 bases). The CDR3 contains 14 residues. Germline CDR1 and CDR2: SSHAT and FNYEAQ (reference sequence). CDR3 region: CASSLVGASETQYF. The CDR3 coding sequence is TGTGCTAGCAGCTTAGTGGGGGCATCTGAGACCCAGTACTTC.

The V and J genes are TRBV4-2 and TRBJ1-1; tentatively, D is TRBD1 (6 bases). Germline CDR1 LGHNA, CDR2 YNFKEQ. The CDR3 extends over 13 amino acids. Trimming pared 10 bases from V and 5 bases from J, leaving 17 bases between. Here the CDR3 DNA reads TGTGCCACCCTCGGGGGGGCGCGGACTGAAGCTTTCTTT. Translation: CATLGGARTEAFF.